The 12 T cell receptor beta chains below all came from one sample that was sequenced in a study of cytomegalovirus exposure and HLA in healthy donors. Profiling relied on immunoSEQ multiplex PCR, and the TCRdb table lists in-frame clones only, not all of them. The repertoire has some 110,000 clones, more than 85% of them found once; the top ten carry nearly 4.5%. Sequenced: PBMCs. These TCRs come from a man between 18 and 29 years old in good health and CMV-seropositive.

V gene TRBV19 combines with J gene TRBJ2-7; 10 nucleotides match TRBD1. Germline CDR1 reads LNHDA; CDR2 reads SQIVND (reference sequence). The V gene end was trimmed by 6 bases and the J gene end by 1 base; junction bases not matched to a gene: 6. This CDR3 comprises 15 residues. For the CDR3, the DNA is TGTGCCAGTAGCCACGGGACAGGGGTTTCCTACGAGCAGTACTTC. Residues: CASSHGTGVSYEQYF.

The chain employs TRBV7-2 and TRBJ2-2; D is unclear. Between the trimmed V and J ends, which lost 8 bases and 5 bases, there was a span of 9 bases. CDR3 length: 12 amino acids. The germline V gene encodes CDR1 SGHTA and CDR2 FQGNSA. The CDR3 DNA reads TGTGCCAGCGCCGTGAGGACCGGGGAGCTGTTTTTT. Translated, it gives CASAVRTGELFF.

This clone appeared once. The rearrangement uses TRBV2 and TRBJ2-2; 9 bases match TRBD1. This CDR3 is 16 amino acids long. Germline loops: CDR1 SNHLY, CDR2 FYNNEI. Trimming removed 2 bases from V and 7 bases from J; junction bases left unmatched: 8. The CDR3 spells CASSEWDRVVFGELFF. The CDR3 region has the DNA TGTGCCAGCAGTGAATGGGACAGGGTCGTCTTCGGGGAGCTGTTTTTT. Based on the CDR3 plus reference TRBV2 and TRBJ2-2, the full variable domain is EPEVTQTPSHQVTQMGQEVILRCVPISNHLYFYWYRQILGQKVEFLVSFYNNEISEKSEIFDDQFSVERPDGSNFTLKIRSTKLEDSAMYFCASSEWDRVVFGELFFGEGSRLTVL.

This chain joins TRBV28 and TRBJ1-4; the match to TRBD1 covers 7 bases. The trim removed 6 bases at V and 10 bases at J, leaving 17 bases unmatched. This CDR3 region has 16 residues. CDR1 MDHEN and CDR2 SYDVKM come from the germline V gene. CDR3 nucleotides: TGTGCCAGCAGCCAACAGGGGTCCTCCCCGAAGGGAAAACTGTTTTTT. It codes for CASSQQGSSPKGKLFF.

V gene TRBV4-1 combines with J gene TRBJ2-7; the match to TRBD2 covers 9 bases. Germline V gene sequence: CDR1 MGHRA, CDR2 YSYEKL. There are 15 residues in the CDR3. The J segment lost 3 bases and the V segment lost 3 bases, leaving 6 bases of the junction unmatched. CDR3: CASSQISGGYYEQYF. CDR3 nucleotide sequence: TGCGCCAGCAGCCAGATTAGCGGGGGATACTACGAGCAGTACTTC.

The gene calls are TRBV5-5 and TRBJ2-3; D is perhaps TRBD1 (6 bases). The CDR3 runs 14 residues. Germline V gives CDR1 SGHKS, CDR2 YYEKEE (reference sequence). V was clipped by 4 bases and J by 4 bases, with 13 bases between them. CDR3 protein: CASSLSGGPDTQYF. For the CDR3, the DNA is TGTGCCAGCAGCCTAAGTGGGGGCCCAGATACGCAGTATTTT.

The chain combines TRBV7-8 with TRBJ2-1; D is perhaps TRBD2 (5 bases). Germline assignment: CDR1 SGHVS and CDR2 FQNEAQ. V lost 1 base and J 2 bases, leaving 9 bases between the germline ends. This CDR3 contains 15 residues. The CDR3 DNA reads TGTGCCAGCAGCTTAGAACTAGAGACCTACAATGAGCAGTTCTTC. Translating gives CASSLELETYNEQFF.

The V gene is TRBV18, the J gene TRBJ1-1; D possibly corresponds to TRBD1 (6 bases). Trimming cost V 2 bases and J 0 bases, with 10 bases left between them. CDR1 KGHSH and CDR2 LQKENI come from the germline V gene. The CDR3 totals 15 residues. The CDR3 DNA reads TGTGCCAGCTCACCAAGGACAGAAATGAACACTGAAGCTTTCTTT. Its protein is CASSPRTEMNTEAFF. The whole variable domain, filled in from reference TRBV18 and TRBJ1-1, reads NAGVMQNPRHLVRRRGQEARLRCSPMKGHSHVYWYRQLPEEGLKFMVYLQKENIIDESGMPKERFSAEFPKEGPSILRIQQVVRGDSAAYFCASSPRTEMNTEAFFGQGTRLTVV.

The rearrangement uses TRBV14 and TRBJ2-3, with D perhaps matching TRBD2 (6 bases). The CDR3 totals 14 residues. Germline V gene sequence: CDR1 SGHDN, CDR2 FVKESK. V was cut by 4 bases and J by 4 bases, with 12 bases left in between. Written as DNA, the CDR3 is TGTGCCAGCAGCCCGGGCGGGGCACCAGATACGCAGTATTTT. Translation: CASSPGGAPDTQYF.

The V and J genes are TRBV9 and TRBJ2-5, with 13 bases lining up with TRBD2. Looked up from germline, CDR1 is SGDLS and CDR2 is YYNGEE. The CDR3 runs 14 residues. Trimming cost V 3 bases and J 6 bases; bases outside gene matches: 2. The CDR3 DNA follows: TGTGCCAGCAGCGGGGGACTAGCGGGGAAGACCCAGTACTTC. It encodes CASSGGLAGKTQYF.

The genes are TRBV9 and TRBJ1-4, with D unresolved. Looked up from germline, CDR1 is SGDLS and CDR2 is YYNGEE. The CDR3 runs 15 residues. Trimming cost V 4 bases and J 6 bases, with 16 bases left between them. The DNA of the CDR3 is TGTGCCAGCAGCACCGAACAGACGTCATATGAAAAACTGTTTTTT. Translated: CASSTEQTSYEKLFF.

The genes are TRBV7-2 and TRBJ1-5, with D maybe TRBD1 (6 bases). Germline lookup yields CDR1 SGHTA and CDR2 FQGNSA. The CDR3 extends over 16 amino acids. Trimming removed 6 bases at V and 0 bases at J, with 15 bases between. CDR3 coding DNA: TGTGCCAGCAGTCCACAGGGACCCTATAGCAATCAGCCCCAGCATTTT. This translates into CASSPQGPYSNQPQHF.